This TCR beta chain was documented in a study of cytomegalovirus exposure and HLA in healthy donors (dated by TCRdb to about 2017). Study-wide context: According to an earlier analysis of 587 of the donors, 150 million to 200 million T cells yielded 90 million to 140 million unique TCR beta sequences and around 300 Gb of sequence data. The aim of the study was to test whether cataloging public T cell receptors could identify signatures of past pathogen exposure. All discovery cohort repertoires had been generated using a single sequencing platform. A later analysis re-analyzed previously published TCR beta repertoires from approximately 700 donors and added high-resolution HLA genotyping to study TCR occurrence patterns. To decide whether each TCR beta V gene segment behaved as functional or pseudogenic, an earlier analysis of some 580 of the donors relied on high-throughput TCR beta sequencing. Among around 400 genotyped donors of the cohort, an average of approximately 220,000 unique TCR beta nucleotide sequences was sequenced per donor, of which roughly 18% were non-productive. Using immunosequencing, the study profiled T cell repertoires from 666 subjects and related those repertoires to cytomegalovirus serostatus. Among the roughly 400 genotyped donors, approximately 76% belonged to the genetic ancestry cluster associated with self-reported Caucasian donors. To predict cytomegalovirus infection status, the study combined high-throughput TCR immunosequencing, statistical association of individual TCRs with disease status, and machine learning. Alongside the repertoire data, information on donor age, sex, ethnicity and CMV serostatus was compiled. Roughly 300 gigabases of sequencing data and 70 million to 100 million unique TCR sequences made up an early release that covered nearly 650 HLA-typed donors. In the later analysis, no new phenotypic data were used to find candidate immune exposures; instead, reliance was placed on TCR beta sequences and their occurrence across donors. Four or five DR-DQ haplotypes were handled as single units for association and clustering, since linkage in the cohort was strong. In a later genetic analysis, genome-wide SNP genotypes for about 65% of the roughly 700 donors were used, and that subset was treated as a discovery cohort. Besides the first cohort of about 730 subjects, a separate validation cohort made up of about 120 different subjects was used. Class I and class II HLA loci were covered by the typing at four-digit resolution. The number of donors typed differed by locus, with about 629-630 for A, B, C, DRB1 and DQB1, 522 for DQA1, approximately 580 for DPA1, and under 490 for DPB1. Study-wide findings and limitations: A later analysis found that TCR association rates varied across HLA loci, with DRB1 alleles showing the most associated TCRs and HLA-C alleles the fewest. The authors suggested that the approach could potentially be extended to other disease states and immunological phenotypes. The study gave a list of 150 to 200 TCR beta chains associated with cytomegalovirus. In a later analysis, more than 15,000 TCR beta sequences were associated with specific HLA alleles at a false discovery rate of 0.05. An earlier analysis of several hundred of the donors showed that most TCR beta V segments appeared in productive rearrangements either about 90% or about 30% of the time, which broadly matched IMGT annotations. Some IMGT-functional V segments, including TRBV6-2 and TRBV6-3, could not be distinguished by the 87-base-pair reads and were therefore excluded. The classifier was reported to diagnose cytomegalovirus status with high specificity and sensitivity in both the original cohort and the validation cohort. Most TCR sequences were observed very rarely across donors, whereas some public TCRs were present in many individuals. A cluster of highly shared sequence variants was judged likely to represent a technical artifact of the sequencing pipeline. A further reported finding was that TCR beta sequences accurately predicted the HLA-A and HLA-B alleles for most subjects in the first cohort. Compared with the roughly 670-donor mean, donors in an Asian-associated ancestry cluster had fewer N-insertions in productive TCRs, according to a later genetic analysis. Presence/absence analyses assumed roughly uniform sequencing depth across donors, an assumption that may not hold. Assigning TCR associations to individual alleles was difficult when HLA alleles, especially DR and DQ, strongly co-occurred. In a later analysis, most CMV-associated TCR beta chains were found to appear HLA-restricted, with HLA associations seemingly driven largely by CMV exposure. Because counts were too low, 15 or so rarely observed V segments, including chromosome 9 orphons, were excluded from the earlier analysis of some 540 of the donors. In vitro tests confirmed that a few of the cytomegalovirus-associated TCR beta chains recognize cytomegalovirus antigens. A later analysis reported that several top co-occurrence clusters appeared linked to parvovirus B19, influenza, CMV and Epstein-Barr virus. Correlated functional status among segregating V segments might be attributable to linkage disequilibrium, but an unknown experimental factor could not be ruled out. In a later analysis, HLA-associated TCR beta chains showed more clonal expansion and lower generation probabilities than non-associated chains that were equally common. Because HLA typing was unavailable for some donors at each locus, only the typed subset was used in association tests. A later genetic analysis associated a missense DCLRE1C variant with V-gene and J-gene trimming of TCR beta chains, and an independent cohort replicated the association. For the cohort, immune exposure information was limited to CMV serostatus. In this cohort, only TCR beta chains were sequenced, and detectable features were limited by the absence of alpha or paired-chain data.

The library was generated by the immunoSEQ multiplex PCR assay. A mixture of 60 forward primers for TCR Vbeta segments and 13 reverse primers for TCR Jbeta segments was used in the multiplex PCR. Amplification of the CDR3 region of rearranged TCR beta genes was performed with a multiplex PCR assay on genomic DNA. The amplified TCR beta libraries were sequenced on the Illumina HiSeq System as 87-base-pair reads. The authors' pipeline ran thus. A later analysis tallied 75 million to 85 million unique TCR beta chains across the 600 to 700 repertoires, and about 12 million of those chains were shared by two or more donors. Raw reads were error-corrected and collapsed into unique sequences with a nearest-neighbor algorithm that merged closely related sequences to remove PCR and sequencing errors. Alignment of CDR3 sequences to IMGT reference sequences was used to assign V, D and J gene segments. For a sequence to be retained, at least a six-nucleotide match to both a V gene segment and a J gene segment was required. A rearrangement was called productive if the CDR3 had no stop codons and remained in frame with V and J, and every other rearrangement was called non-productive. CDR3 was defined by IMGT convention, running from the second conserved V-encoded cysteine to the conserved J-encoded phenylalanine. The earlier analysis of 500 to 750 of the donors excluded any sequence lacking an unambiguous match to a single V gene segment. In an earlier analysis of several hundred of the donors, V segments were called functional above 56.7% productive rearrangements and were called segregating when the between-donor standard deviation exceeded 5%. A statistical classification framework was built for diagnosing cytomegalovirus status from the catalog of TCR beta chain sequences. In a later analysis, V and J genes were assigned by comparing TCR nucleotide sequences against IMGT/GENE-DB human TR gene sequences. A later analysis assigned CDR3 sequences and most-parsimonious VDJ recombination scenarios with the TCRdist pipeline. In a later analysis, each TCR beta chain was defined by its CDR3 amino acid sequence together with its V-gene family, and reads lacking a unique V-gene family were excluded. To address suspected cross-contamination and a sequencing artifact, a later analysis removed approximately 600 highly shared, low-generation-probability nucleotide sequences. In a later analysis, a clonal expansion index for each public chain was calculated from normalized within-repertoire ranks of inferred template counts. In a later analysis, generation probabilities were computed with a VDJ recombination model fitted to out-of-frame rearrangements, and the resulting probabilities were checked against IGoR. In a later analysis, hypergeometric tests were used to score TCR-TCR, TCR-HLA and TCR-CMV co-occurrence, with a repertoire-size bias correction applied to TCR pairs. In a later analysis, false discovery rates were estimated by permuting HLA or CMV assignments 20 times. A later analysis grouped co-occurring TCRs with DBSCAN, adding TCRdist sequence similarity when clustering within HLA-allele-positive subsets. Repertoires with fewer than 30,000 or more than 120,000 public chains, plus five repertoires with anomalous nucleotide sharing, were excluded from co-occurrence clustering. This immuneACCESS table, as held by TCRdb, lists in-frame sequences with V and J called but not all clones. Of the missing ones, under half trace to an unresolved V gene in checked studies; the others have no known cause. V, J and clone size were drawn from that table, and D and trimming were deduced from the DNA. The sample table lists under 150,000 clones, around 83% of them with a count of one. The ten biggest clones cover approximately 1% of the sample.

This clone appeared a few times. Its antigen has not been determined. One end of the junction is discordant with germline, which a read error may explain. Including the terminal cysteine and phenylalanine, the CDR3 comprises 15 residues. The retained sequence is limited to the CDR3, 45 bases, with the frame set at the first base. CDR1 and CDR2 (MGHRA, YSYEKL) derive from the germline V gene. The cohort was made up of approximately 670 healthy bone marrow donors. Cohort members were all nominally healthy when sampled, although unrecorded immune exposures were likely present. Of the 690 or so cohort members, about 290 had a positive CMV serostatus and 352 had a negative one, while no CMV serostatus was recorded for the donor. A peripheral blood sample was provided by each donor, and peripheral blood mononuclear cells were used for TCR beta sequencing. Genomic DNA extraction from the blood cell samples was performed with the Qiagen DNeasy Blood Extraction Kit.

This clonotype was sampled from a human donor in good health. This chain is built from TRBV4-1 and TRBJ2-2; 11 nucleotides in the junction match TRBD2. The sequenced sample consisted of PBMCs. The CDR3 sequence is CASSQLAGDTGELFF. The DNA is TGTGCCAGCAGCCAACTAGCGGGGGACACCGGGGAGCTGTTTTTT.